The T cell receptor beta chain described here comes from a study of blood T cell repertoires in COVID-19. Study at large: Sample material is recorded as cDNA or gDNA derived from T cells, B-cell-depleted T cells, or PBMCs.

Per the authors' pipeline: Nucleated cell number was recorded as an estimate derived from reference gene primer amplification. The method was immunoSEQ multiplex PCR; TCRdb's version includes in-frame clones alone and lacks a portion of them. V, J and clone size derive from that table, while D and trimming were established from the DNA sequence. The sample has approximately 150,000 clones; around three quarters are singletons. Those who participated ranged in age from about 18 to 89 years and resided in 20 to 30 US areas. Germline V gene lookup returns CDR1 LGHNT and CDR2 FRNRAP. There are 15 residues in the CDR3. The V and J ends lost 6 bases and 0 bases respectively, with 11 bases between them.

Sequencing was done on a sample of PBMCs or T cells enriched from blood (not recorded which). The receptor was derived from a woman in her sixties or seventies in a cohort exposed to, infected with or recovered from COVID-19 (not recorded which). This rearrangement joins TRBV12-5 to TRBJ2-2; TRBD2 might be the D (6 bases). In DNA form, the CDR3 reads TGTGCTAGTGGGGGGACTGGACCGAACACCGGGGAGCTGTTTTTT. Amino acids: CASGGTGPNTGELFF.